This is a list of T cell receptor beta chains from one sample in a study of response to subunit inactivated influenza vaccine. Each CDR3 protein is one row after TCRdb ran MiXCR on the RT-PCR reads. The sample has 630,000 or so distinct CDR3 sequences; approximately 14% are singletons. Sequencing was performed on PBMCs from blood, taken roughly 13 days after vaccination. Receptor source: a man aged 45-65 years who received an inactivated influenza vaccine. The CDR3 runs from the conserved cysteine through the conserved F or W. The order of the fields is V gene, D gene, J gene, clone size, CDR3 DNA, CDR3 protein. A D gene is named only where the DNA matches it firmly. Not all rows give a size; the values are once, few, many and, for expanded clones, a class.

TRBV14	TRBD1	TRBJ1-6	.	TGTGCCAGCAGCACCCGCTCTGGACAGGGTAATTCACCCCTCCACTTT	CASSTRSGQGNSPLHF
TRBV20-1	.	TRBJ2-2	few	TGCAGTGCTAGAGCTCTAGGGAACACCGGGGAGCTGTTTTTT	CSARALGNTGELFF
TRBV7-2	.	TRBJ2-1	.	TGTGCCAGCAGCTTAGTACTAGCCCCGGCAAATGAGCAGTTCTTC	CASSLVLAPANEQFF
TRBV11-2	TRBD2	TRBJ2-2	.	TGTGCCAGCAGCTTAAGGACTAGCGGGGGGGCCGGAACCGGGGAGCTGTTTTTT	CASSLRTSGGAGTGELFF
TRBV4-3	.	TRBJ1-4	.	TGCGCCAGCAGCCAAGATTCCGGACGGTACGAAGAACTGTTTTTT	CASSQDSGRYEELFF
TRBV18	.	TRBJ2-1	few	TGTGCCAGCTCACCACGGGGGGCCAATGAGCAGTTCTTC	CASSPRGANEQFF
TRBV20-1	TRBD2	TRBJ2-2	few	TGCAGTGCTAGAGTTAGCGGGGGCCAGAACACCGGGGAGCTGTTTTTT	CSARVSGGQNTGELFF
TRBV24-1	.	TRBJ2-7	few	TGTGCCACCAGTGATCGGGGGTTCGACGAGCAGTACTTC	CATSDRGFDEQYF
TRBV2	TRBD2	TRBJ2-1	.	TGTGCCAGCAGGGCTAGTACTAGCGGGACTAATGAGCAGTTCTTC	CASRASTSGTNEQFF
TRBV11-2	TRBD2	TRBJ2-5	few	TGTGCCAGCAGCTTAGACTTGACTAGCGGGAAGAGGGAGACCCAGTACTTC	CASSLDLTSGKRETQYF
TRBV6-2/TRBV6-3	.	TRBJ2-1	.	TGTGCCAGCAGTTACCGGCTAGCGCCATACAATGAGCAGTTCTTC	CASSYRLAPYNEQFF
TRBV7-9	TRBD2	TRBJ2-3	few	TGTGCCAGCAGCTCGACTAGCGGGGGGACCATTTTT	CASSSTSGGTIF
TRBV20-1	TRBD2	TRBJ2-5	few	TGCAGTGCTGGAGGACTAGCGGGAGTCTCTGGGACCCAGTACTTC	CSAGGLAGVSGTQYF
TRBV5-4	TRBD2	TRBJ2-2	.	TGTGCCAGCAGCTCGGGACTAGCGGGCGACACCGGGGAGCTGTTTTTT	CASSSGLAGDTGELFF
TRBV10-3	.	TRBJ2-1	.	TGTGCCATCAGTGAACGTCGGCTTGGGGGCTTAAATGAGCAGTTCTTC	CAISERRLGGLNEQFF
TRBV28	.	TRBJ1-6	few	TGTGCCAGCAGTTTCAACGGCGGGAGGACCCTCCACTTT	CASSFNGGRTLHF
TRBV24-1	.	TRBJ1-1	.	TGTGCCACCAGTGAAACGGGGGTCACTGAAGCTTTCTTT	CATSETGVTEAFF
TRBV5-6	.	TRBJ2-5	.	TGTGCCAGCAGCACTGACGGGCCAGGGACCCAGTACTTC	CASSTDGPGTQYF
TRBV30	TRBD1	TRBJ1-1	.	TGTGCCAGAAAGGGACAGGGGAACACTGAAGCTTTCTTT	CARKGQGNTEAFF
TRBV5-1	.	TRBJ2-3	.	TGCGCCAGCAGACCTGGCACTAGTGGCGATACGCAGTATTTT	CASRPGTSGDTQYF
TRBV7-9	TRBD1	TRBJ2-1	many	TGTGCCAGCCCGGGACAGGGAACTTCAATTGAGCAGTTCTTC	CASPGQGTSIEQFF
TRBV12-3/TRBV12-4	.	TRBJ2-7	.	TGTGCCAGCAGCCTAACTCACTACGAGCAGTACTTC	CASSLTHYEQYF
TRBV7-9	.	TRBJ2-3	many	TGTGCCAGCAGCTTAGGGTCCTTTGGGTCAGATACGCAGTATTTT	CASSLGSFGSDTQYF
TRBV2	.	TRBJ2-5	.	TGTGCCAGCAGCGTAAACGGTTGGCTGGAGACCCAGTACTTC	CASSVNGWLETQYF
TRBV5-6	.	TRBJ2-5	.	TGTGCCACCGTCCGTAAGGGAGAGGTAGAGACCCAGTACTTC	CATVRKGEVETQYF
TRBV5-1	TRBD1	TRBJ2-1	few	TGCGCCAGCAGCTTGCATTCGGGACAGGGGACTGAGCAGTTCTTC	CASSLHSGQGTEQFF
TRBV5-1	.	TRBJ1-6	few	TGCGCCAGCAGCTCGGTTCTCCTGTCGCGGAATTCACCCCTCCACTTT	CASSSVLLSRNSPLHF
TRBV24-1	TRBD1	TRBJ2-1	many	TGTGCCACCAGTGACGGGGTCGAGACAGGGGAAACTGAGCAGTTCTTC	CATSDGVETGETEQFF
TRBV10-3	TRBD1	TRBJ2-2	.	TGTGCCATCAGTGGGACAGGGATTGGCACCGGGGAGCTGTTTTTT	CAISGTGIGTGELFF
TRBV6-2/TRBV6-3	.	TRBJ2-5	.	TGTGCCAGCAGTTACCAGGGTTGGGAGACCCAGTACTTC	CASSYQGWETQYF
TRBV6-1	TRBD2	TRBJ2-7	.	TGTGCCAGCAGAACAGCGGGGATAATTTCCTACGAGCAGTACTTC	CASRTAGIISYEQYF
TRBV5-1	.	TRBJ2-5	once	TGCGCCAGCAGCCAGTGGGCAAACGGGGAGACCCAGTACTTC	CASSQWANGETQYF
TRBV7-3	TRBD2	TRBJ2-5	.	TGTGCCAGCAGCCTAAGACTAGCGGGGGGATTCCAAGAGACCCAGTACTTC	CASSLRLAGGFQETQYF
TRBV28	TRBD2	TRBJ2-7	many	TGTGCCAGCAGGGGGAGGGCCAGTCCCTACGAGCAGTACTTC	CASRGRASPYEQYF
TRBV11-2	.	TRBJ2-1	.	TGTGCCAGCATGATGCGACTAGGGGGGGAAATGGGGTCCTACAATGAGCAGTTCTTC	CASMMRLGGEMGSYNEQFF
TRBV7-2	.	TRBJ2-1	few	TGTGCCAGCAGCTTAGTAGGGCAAAGGGGTGAGCAGTTCTTC	CASSLVGQRGEQFF
TRBV20-1	.	TRBJ2-3	few	TGCAGTGCTAGAGTTACAGCTGCAGATACGCAGTATTTT	CSARVTAADTQYF
TRBV9	.	TRBJ2-2	few	TGTGCCAGCAGCGTAGTGTCAGGGATGGGCACCGGGGAGCTGTTTTTT	CASSVVSGMGTGELFF
TRBV28	TRBD2	TRBJ2-1	.	TGTGCCAGCAGAACCGGGACTAGCGCCTACAATGAGCAGTTCTTC	CASRTGTSAYNEQFF
TRBV20-1	TRBD2	TRBJ2-1	many	TGCAGTGCCAGTAAAGGGACTAGCATCTACAACAATGAGCAGTTCTTC	CSASKGTSIYNNEQFF
TRBV6-1	TRBD1	TRBJ2-7	.	TGTGCCAGCAGTATATATGGACAGGTTCGGGAGCAGTACTTC	CASSIYGQVREQYF
TRBV2	.	TRBJ2-6	many	TGTGCCAGCAGTGATCGAGGCGGGGCCAACGTCCTGACTTTC	CASSDRGGANVLTF
TRBV18	TRBD1	TRBJ2-7	few	TGTGCCAGCTCACCCCAACAGGGGATCTACGAGCAGTACTTC	CASSPQQGIYEQYF
TRBV4-1	.	TRBJ2-7	few	TGCGCCAGCAGCCAAGGGGACGGGCTTTTGGAGGAGCAGTACTTC	CASSQGDGLLEEQYF
TRBV5-1	TRBD1	TRBJ2-7	.	TGCGCCAGCAGCCCGGGACAGGGGGCGGAATACGAGCAGTACTTC	CASSPGQGAEYEQYF
TRBV2	.	TRBJ2-4	many	TGTGCCAGCAGCATTGTCGTAGCCAAAAACATTCAGTACTTC	CASSIVVAKNIQYF
TRBV12-3/TRBV12-4	.	TRBJ2-1	.	TGTGCCATCAGGCTCGCCACGACAGACTACAATGAGCAGTTCTTC	CAIRLATTDYNEQFF